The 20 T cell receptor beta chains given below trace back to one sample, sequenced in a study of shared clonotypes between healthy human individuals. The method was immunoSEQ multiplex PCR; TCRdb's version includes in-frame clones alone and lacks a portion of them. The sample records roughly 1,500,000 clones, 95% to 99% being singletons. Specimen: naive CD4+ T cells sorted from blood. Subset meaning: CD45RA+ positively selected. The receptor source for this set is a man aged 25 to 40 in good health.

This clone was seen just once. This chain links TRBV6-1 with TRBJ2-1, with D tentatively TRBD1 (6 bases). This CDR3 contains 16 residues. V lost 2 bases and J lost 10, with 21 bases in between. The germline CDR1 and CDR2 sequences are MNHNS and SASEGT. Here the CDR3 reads CASSERVRQDVVEQFF. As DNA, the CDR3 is TGTGCCAGCAGTGAAAGGGTGCGACAGGACGTTGTGGAGCAGTTCTTC.

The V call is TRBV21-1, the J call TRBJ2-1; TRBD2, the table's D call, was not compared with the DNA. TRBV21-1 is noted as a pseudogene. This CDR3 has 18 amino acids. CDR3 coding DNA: TGTGCCAGCAGCACAGAACTCCCCAGGGACTTGCTTTACAATGAGCAGTTCTTC. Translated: CASSTELPRDLLYNEQFF.

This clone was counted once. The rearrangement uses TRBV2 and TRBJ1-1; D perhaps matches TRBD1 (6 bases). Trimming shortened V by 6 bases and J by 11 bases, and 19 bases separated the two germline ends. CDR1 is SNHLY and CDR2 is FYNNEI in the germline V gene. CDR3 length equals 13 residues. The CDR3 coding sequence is TGTGCCAGCAGCTCGGACAGTTCACCGCCGGCTTTCTTT. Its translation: CASSSDSSPPAFF.

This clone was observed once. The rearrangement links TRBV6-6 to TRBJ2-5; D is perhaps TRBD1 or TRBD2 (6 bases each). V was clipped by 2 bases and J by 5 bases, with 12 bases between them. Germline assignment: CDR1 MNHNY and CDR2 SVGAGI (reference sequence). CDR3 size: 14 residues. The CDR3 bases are TGTGCCAGCAGTTACGAAAGGGGGGTTGAGACCCAGTACTTC. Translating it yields CASSYERGVETQYF.

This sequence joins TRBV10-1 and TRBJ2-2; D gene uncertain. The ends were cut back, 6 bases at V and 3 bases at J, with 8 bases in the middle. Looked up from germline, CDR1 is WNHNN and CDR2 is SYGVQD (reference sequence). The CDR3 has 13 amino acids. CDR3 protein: CASRFSDTGELFF. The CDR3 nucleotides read TGCGCCAGCAGGTTCAGTGACACCGGGGAGCTGTTTTTT.

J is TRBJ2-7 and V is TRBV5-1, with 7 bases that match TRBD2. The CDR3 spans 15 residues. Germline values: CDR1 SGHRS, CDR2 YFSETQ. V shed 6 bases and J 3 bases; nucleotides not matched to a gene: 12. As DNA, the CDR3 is TGCGCCAGCATACTCATCCCCGGGGGGATCTACGAGCAGTACTTC. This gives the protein CASILIPGGIYEQYF.

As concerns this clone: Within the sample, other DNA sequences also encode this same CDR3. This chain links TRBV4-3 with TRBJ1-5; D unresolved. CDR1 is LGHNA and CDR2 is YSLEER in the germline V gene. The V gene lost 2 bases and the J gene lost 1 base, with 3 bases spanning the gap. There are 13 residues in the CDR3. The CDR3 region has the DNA TGCGCCAGCAGCCAAACCAGCAATCAGCCCCAGCATTTT. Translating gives CASSQTSNQPQHF.

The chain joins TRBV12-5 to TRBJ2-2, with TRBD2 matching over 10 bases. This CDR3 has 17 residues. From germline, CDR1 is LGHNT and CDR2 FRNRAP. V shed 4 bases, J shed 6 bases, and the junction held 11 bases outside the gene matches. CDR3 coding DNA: TGTGCTAGTGGTTCCATTCCTAGCGGGAGAGTCCCCGGGGAGCTGTTTTTT. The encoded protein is CASGSIPSGRVPGELFF.

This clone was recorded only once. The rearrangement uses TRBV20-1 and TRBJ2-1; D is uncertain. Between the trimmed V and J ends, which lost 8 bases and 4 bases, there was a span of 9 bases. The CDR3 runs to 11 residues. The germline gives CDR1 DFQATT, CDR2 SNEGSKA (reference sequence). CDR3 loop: CSWRVYNEQFF. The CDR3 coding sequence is TGCAGTTGGCGAGTATACAATGAGCAGTTCTTC.

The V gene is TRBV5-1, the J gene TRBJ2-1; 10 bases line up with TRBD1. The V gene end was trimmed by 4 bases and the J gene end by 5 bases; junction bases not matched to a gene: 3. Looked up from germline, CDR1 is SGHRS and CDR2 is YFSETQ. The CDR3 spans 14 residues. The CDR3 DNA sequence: TGCGCCAGCAGCCCCGGGACAGGGGACAATGAGCAGTTCTTC. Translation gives CASSPGTGDNEQFF.

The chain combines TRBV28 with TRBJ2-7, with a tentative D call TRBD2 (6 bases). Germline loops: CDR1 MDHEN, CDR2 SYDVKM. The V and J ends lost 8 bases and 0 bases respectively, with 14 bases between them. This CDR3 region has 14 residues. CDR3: CASGNSGSSYEQYF. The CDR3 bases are TGTGCCAGCGGCAATAGCGGAAGCTCCTACGAGCAGTACTTC.

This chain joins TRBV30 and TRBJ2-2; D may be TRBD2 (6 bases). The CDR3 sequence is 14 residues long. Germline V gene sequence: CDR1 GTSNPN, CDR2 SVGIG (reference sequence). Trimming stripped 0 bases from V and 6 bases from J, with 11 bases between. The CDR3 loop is CAWSVRGLPGELFF. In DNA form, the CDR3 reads TGTGCCTGGAGTGTACGGGGACTCCCCGGGGAGCTGTTTTTT.

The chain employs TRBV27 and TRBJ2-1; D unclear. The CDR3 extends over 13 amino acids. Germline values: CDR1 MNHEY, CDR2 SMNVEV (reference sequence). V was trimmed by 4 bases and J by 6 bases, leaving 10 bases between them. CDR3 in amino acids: CASSSIAANEQFF. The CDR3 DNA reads TGTGCCAGCAGTTCCATAGCTGCCAATGAGCAGTTCTTC.

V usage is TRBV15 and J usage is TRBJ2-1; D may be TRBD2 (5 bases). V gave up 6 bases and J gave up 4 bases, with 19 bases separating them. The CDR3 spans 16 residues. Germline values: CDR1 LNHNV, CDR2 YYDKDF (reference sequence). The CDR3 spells CATRRDYPSVYNEQFF. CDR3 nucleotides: TGTGCCACCAGGCGCGACTACCCGTCGGTATACAATGAGCAGTTCTTC.

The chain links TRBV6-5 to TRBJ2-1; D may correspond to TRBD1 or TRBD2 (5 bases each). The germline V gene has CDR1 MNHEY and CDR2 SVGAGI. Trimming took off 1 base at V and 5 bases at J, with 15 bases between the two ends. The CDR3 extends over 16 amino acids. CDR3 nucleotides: TGTGCCAGCAGTTACTATGGGACCCGTACTAACAATGAGCAGTTCTTC. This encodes CASSYYGTRTNNEQFF.

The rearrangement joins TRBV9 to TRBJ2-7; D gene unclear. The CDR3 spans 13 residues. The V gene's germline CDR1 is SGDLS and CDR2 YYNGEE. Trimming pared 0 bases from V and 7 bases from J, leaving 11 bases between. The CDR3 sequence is CASSVAPAGEQYF. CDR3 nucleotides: TGTGCCAGCAGCGTAGCCCCTGCCGGGGAGCAGTACTTC.

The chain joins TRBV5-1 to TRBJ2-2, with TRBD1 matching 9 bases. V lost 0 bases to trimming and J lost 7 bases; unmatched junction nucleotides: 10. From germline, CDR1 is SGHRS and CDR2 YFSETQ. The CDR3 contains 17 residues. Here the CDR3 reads CASSLDRGQGISGELFF. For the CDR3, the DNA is TGCGCCAGCAGCTTGGATAGGGGACAGGGTATCAGCGGGGAGCTGTTTTTT.

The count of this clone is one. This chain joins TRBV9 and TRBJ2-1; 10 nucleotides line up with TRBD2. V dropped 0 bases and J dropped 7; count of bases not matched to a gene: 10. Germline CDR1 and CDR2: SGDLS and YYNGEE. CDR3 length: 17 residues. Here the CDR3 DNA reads TGTGCCAGCAGCGTAGATCCAGCGGGAGGGGTACGGAATGAGCAGTTCTTC. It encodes CASSVDPAGGVRNEQFF.

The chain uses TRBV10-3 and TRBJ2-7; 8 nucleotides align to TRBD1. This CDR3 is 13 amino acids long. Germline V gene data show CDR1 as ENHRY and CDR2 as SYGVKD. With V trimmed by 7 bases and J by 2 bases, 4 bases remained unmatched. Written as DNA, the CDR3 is TGTGCCATCACCCCGGACAGGGCCTACGAGCAGTACTTC. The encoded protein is CAITPDRAYEQYF.

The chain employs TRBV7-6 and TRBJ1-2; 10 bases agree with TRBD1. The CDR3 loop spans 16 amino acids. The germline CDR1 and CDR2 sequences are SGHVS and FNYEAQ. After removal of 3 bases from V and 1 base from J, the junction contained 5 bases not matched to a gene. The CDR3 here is CASSFDRGRRNYGYTF. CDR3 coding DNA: TGTGCCAGCAGCTTTGACAGGGGGCGACGTAACTATGGCTACACCTTC.